This entry lists 17 T cell receptor beta chains sequenced from one sample in a study of T-cell reconstitution after alpha-beta-depleted transplantation in children. As it was prepared, the TCRbeta library received unique molecular identifiers. TCRdb redid the calling of the PCR reads with MiXCR, one entry per CDR3 protein. The profile shows 120,000 or so distinct CDR3 sequences, more than 20% of them singletons. Sequenced here: PBMCs, mostly from graft donor cells, sampled 180 days after TCRalphabeta/CD19-depleted stem cell transplant. The receptors stem from a male patient between 2 and 10 years old who had a stem cell transplant for chronic granulomatous disease, so the T cells may come from the graft donor.

The chain recombines TRBV21-1 with TRBJ2-1; the table's D gene call, TRBD1, was not cross checked with the DNA. TRBV21-1 is a documented pseudogene. The CDR3 is 16 amino acids. CDR3 DNA sequence: TGTGCCAGCAGCAAAGCGCTCCGGGGGCAAGGTTATGAGCAGTTCTTC. Amino acids: CASSKALRGQGYEQFF.

This clonotype was recorded at least ten times. This chain connects TRBV5-1 to TRBJ2-7; TRBD1 is a possible D gene (5 bases). V lost 2 bases, J lost 6 bases, and 9 bases lay in between. The CDR3 runs to 12 residues. Germline V lookup: CDR1 SGHRS, CDR2 YFSETQ. The DNA of the CDR3 is TGCGCCAGCAGCTTCACAGGTGTCGAGCAGTACTTC. Amino acids: CASSFTGVEQYF.

This clonotype has a count of ten or more. The chain joins TRBV4-2 to TRBJ2-5; tentatively, D is TRBD2 (6 bases). CDR3 length: 20 amino acids. The V gene lost 1 base and the J gene lost 5 bases, with 29 bases spanning the gap. The germline V gene encodes CDR1 LGHNA and CDR2 YNFKEQ. In DNA form, the CDR3 reads TGTGCCAGCAGCCAAGCTCTCCTAGCCTTCGGCCCAAACGCGGGGGAGACCCAGTACTTC. Its translation: CASSQALLAFGPNAGETQYF.

This clonotype appeared a few times. This sequence joins TRBV7-2 and TRBJ1-1; no definite D call. CDR1 and CDR2 (germline): SGHTA, FQGNSA. V lost 2 bases and J 7 bases, leaving 8 bases between the germline ends. The CDR3 consists of 12 residues. The CDR3 loop reads CASSLNKLEAFF. The DNA of the CDR3 is TGTGCCAGCAGCTTAAACAAACTTGAAGCTTTCTTT.

This clonotype has ten or more counts. This chain joins TRBV6-1 and TRBJ2-1; TRBD1 is a possible D gene (5 bases). Per the germline V gene, CDR1 is MNHNS and CDR2 is SASEGT. V was cut by 2 bases and J by 4 bases, with 18 bases left in between. This CDR3 region has 17 residues. The CDR3 region has the DNA TGTGCCAGCAGTGAACAGTCAGGGTCAAGGCTTTACAATGAGCAGTTCTTC. Translation gives CASSEQSGSRLYNEQFF.

This clonotype has only a few counts. The rearrangement links TRBV5-5 to TRBJ1-3; D gene ambiguous. The CDR3 covers 13 residues. V lost 6 bases and J lost 2, with 9 bases in between. From germline, CDR1 is SGHKS and CDR2 YYEKEE (reference sequence). The CDR3 sequence: CASIARAGNTIYF. The DNA for the CDR3 is TGTGCCAGCATTGCGAGAGCTGGAAACACCATATATTTT.

This clonotype was counted at least ten times. The chain joins TRBV12-3 or TRBV12-4 to TRBJ2-6; 8 bases align to TRBD1. V shed 3 bases and J 0 bases; nucleotides not matched to a gene: 10. CDR3 size: 19 residues. Here the CDR3 reads CASSFSRTGIYSGANVLTF. The CDR3 region has the DNA TGTGCCAGCAGTTTTAGCCGGACAGGGATATACTCTGGGGCCAACGTCCTGACTTTC.

This clonotype was observed a few times. The chain carries TRBV20-1 and TRBJ2-2, with TRBD1 matching 8 bases. CDR1 and CDR2 from the germline V gene are DFQATT and SNEGSKA (reference sequence). The CDR3 totals 14 residues. With V trimmed by 3 bases and J by 5 bases, 5 bases remained unmatched. The CDR3 here is CSASLDRVTGELFF. The CDR3 DNA follows: TGCAGTGCTAGTTTGGACAGGGTTACCGGGGAGCTGTTTTTT.

Remarks on this clonotype: A much larger clonotype is one base distant, so this may be a read error. This chain connects TRBV29-1 to TRBJ2-1; maybe TRBD2 (6 bases). V dropped 2 bases and J dropped 3 bases, with 14 bases sitting between them. Germline V gene lookup returns CDR1 SQVTM and CDR2 ANQGSEA. The CDR3 contains 15 residues. CDR3: CSVELARGSYNEQFF. Here the CDR3 DNA reads TGCAGCGTTGAACTAGCGCGAGGCAGCTACAATGAGCAGTTCTTC.

The J gene is TRBJ2-7, the V gene TRBV6-5; no clear D. V lost 0 bases and J 5 bases, leaving 2 bases between the germline ends. This CDR3 is built from 11 residues. The germline V gene has CDR1 MNHEY and CDR2 SVGAGI. In DNA, the CDR3 is TGTGCCAGCAGTTACTCGAACGAGCAGTACTTC. This codes for CASSYSNEQYF.

The rearrangement joins TRBV5-5 to TRBJ2-7, with D tentatively TRBD1 (5 bases). Germline V gives CDR1 SGHKS, CDR2 YYEKEE (reference sequence). The CDR3 sequence is 14 residues long. V was clipped by 5 bases and J by 6 bases, with 18 bases between them. DNA for the CDR3: TGTGCCAGCAGAGAAGAAGGGGTTCGTTTCGAGCAGTACTTC. The encoded protein is CASREEGVRFEQYF.

In this sample, this clonotype turned up many times. The chain couples TRBV12-3 or TRBV12-4 to TRBJ2-1; possible D gene TRBD2, 6 bases. Trimming pared 5 bases from V and 2 bases from J, leaving 16 bases between. This CDR3 is built from 16 residues. As DNA, the CDR3 is TGTGCCAGCAGTCCACCTCCGGGACTCCCCTACAATGAGCAGTTCTTC. Its translation: CASSPPPGLPYNEQFF.

The chain recombines TRBV12-3 or TRBV12-4 with TRBJ2-7, with 10 nucleotides matching TRBD2. The V gene end was trimmed by 6 bases and the J gene end by 4 bases; junction bases not matched to a gene: 12. CDR3 size: 16 residues. DNA for the CDR3: TGTGCCAGCAGAGGGGGCTTAGCGGGAGGCGATTACGAGCAGTACTTC. Translation: CASRGGLAGGDYEQYF.

This clonotype was found many times. The CDR3 nucleotides read TGTGCCAGCAGCCGTCAAACTAGCGGGGGGTGGTCCTACAATGAGCAGTTCTTC. Translation gives CASSRQTSGGWSYNEQFF. V gene TRBV12-3 or TRBV12-4 combines with J gene TRBJ2-1, with 12 bases identical to TRBD2. J lost 1 base, V lost 6 bases, and 10 bases had no gene match. This CDR3 contains 18 residues.

This clonotype was seen ten or more times. The chain recombines TRBV20-1 with TRBJ2-5; 7 bases fit TRBD2. Trimming cost V 3 bases and J 4 bases; bases outside gene matches: 17. The germline V gene encodes CDR1 DFQATT and CDR2 SNEGSKA (reference sequence). The CDR3 consists of 17 residues. CDR3 sequence: CSASAAAGEGSLETQYF. CDR3 sequence (DNA): TGCAGTGCTAGCGCTGCGGCGGGAGAAGGCTCTCTAGAGACCCAGTACTTC.

This clonotype was observed many times. This chain links TRBV7-9 with TRBJ1-1; D call uncertain. The germline gives CDR1 SEHNR, CDR2 FQNEAQ (reference sequence). There are 11 residues in the CDR3. V lost 1 base to trimming and J lost 7 bases, with 4 bases between them. The CDR3 spells CASSLVYEAFF. CDR3 DNA: TGTGCCAGCAGCTTAGTTTATGAAGCTTTCTTT.

This chain uses TRBV20-1 with TRBJ2-5, with 7 bases matching TRBD2. CDR3 length: 15 residues. V lost 5 bases, J lost 1 base, and 10 bases stayed unmatched. Germline assignment: CDR1 DFQATT and CDR2 SNEGSKA (reference sequence). CDR3 bases: TGCAGTGCTCTTATTTCGGGAGGAATCCAAGAGACCCAGTACTTC. The encoded protein is CSALISGGIQETQYF.